These 5 T cell receptor beta chains share one sample of origin, sequenced in a study of blood T cell repertoires in COVID-19. Clones were read by immunoSEQ multiplex PCR, and TCRdb kept only the in-frame ones, dropping some. Of under 200,000 clones in the sample, around four fifths were seen once. The sequenced sample consisted of peripheral blood. These receptors were obtained from a woman in her 70s with COVID-19, enrolled during active disease.

The chain carries TRBV11-2 and TRBJ2-1, with 8 positions matching TRBD1. Germline V gives CDR1 SGHAT, CDR2 FQNNGV. With 5 bases clipped from V and 3 bases from J, the junction kept 9 bases outside the gene matches. CDR3 length equals 16 residues. The DNA for the CDR3 is TGTGCCAGCAGCCCTCCTCCCGGGACAGGCTACAATGAGCAGTTCTTC. Translating gives CASSPPPGTGYNEQFF.

This chain uses TRBV15 with TRBJ2-3; D possibly corresponds to TRBD2 (6 bases). This CDR3 has 15 amino acids. In germline, CDR1 is LNHNV, CDR2 YYDKDF (reference sequence). With 4 bases removed from V and 1 base from J, the gap between germline ends came to 12 bases. CDR3 sequence: CATSNAGWGTDTQYF. CDR3 sequence (DNA): TGTGCCACCAGCAATGCGGGGTGGGGCACAGATACGCAGTATTTT.

V and J are TRBV7-9 and TRBJ2-7; maybe TRBD2 (5 bases). This CDR3 is 12 amino acids long. The V end lost 5 bases, the J end lost 9 bases, and 14 bases lay between the germline ends. Germline V CDR1 and CDR2: SEHNR, FQNEAQ (reference sequence). The chain's CDR3 is CASSRHFAGQYF. The CDR3, as DNA: TGTGCCAGCAGCAGACACTTCGCGGGGCAGTACTTC.

J is TRBJ1-2 and V is TRBV19; D gene unclear. Trimming cost V 6 bases and J 5 bases, with 13 bases left between them. This CDR3 comprises 13 residues. Germline V CDR1 and CDR2: LNHDA, SQIVND (reference sequence). The CDR3 region has the DNA TGTGCCAGTAGGGAGGGCCCCTGGTATGGCTACACCTTC. Protein: CASREGPWYGYTF. Using reference TRBV19 and TRBJ1-2 for the parts outside the CDR3, the full variable domain is DGGITQSPKYLFRKEGQNVTLSCEQNLNHDAMYWYRQDPGQGLRLIYYSQIVNDFQKGDIAEGYSVSREKKESFPLTVTSAQKNPTAFYLCASREGPWYGYTFGSGTRLTVV.

V usage is TRBV2 and J usage is TRBJ1-5; D not resolved. The CDR3 contains 13 residues. V lost 2 bases and J lost 5, with 7 bases in between. Germline loops: CDR1 SNHLY, CDR2 FYNNEI. The CDR3 is CASSEIFDQPQHF. CDR3 DNA: TGTGCCAGCAGTGAAATTTTCGATCAGCCCCAGCATTTT. Using reference TRBV2 and TRBJ1-5 for the parts outside the CDR3, the full variable domain is EPEVTQTPSHQVTQMGQEVILRCVPISNHLYFYWYRQILGQKVEFLVSFYNNEISEKSEIFDDQFSVERPDGSNFTLKIRSTKLEDSAMYFCASSEIFDQPQHFGDGTRLSIL.